This T cell receptor (beta chain) stems from a study of blood T cell repertoires in COVID-19. Some clones are missing from TCRdb's copy, which holds only in-frame ones; the method was immunoSEQ multiplex PCR. The table has about 12,000 clones, 60% to 80% seen once. This CDR3 is 13 amino acids long. Germline V CDR1 and CDR2: SGHDT, YYEEEE. Trimming removed 0 bases at V and 9 bases at J, with 10 bases between. V is TRBV5-6 and J is TRBJ2-1, with D possibly TRBD1 on 6 matching bases. This clonotype originated in a human donor in a cohort sampled during active COVID-19. The source material was peripheral blood. DNA of the CDR3: TGTGCCAGCAGCTTGGTGGAAGGGGGTGAGCAGTTCTTC. This sequence encodes CASSLVEGGEQFF.